This record looks at one TCR beta chain sequence and its context. The CDR3 is 16 residues long. The V and J ends lost 1 base and 3 bases, in that order; junction bases with no gene match: 3. The germline V gene has CDR1 MGHRA and CDR2 YSYEKL. The data were taken from a study of technical replicates of blood from a handful of donors. The data were produced by immunoSEQ multiplex PCR, yet TCRdb's version contains in-frame clones alone and is incomplete. Here the sample spans 75,000 to 90,000 clones, around 90% being singletons. This sequence was found in a human donor in good health. Sequenced input: T cells isolated from PBMCs. The V and J genes are TRBV4-1 and TRBJ2-5; TRBD2 agrees at 12 bases. CDR3 DNA: TGCGCCAGCAGCCAAGCTGGACTAGCGGGAAAAGAGACCCAGTACTTC. Protein product: CASSQAGLAGKETQYF.